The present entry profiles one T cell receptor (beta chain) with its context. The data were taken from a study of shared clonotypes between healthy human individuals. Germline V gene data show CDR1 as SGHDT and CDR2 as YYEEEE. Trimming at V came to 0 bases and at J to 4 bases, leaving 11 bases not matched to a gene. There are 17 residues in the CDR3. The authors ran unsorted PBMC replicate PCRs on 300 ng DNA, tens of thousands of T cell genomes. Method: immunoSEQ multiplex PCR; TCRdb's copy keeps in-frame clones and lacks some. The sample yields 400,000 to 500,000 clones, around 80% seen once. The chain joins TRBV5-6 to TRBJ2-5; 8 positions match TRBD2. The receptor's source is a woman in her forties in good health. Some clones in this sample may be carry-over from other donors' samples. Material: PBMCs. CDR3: CASSLEVPGTSGETQYF. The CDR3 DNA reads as TGTGCCAGCAGCTTGGAGGTTCCAGGGACTAGTGGAGAGACCCAGTACTTC.